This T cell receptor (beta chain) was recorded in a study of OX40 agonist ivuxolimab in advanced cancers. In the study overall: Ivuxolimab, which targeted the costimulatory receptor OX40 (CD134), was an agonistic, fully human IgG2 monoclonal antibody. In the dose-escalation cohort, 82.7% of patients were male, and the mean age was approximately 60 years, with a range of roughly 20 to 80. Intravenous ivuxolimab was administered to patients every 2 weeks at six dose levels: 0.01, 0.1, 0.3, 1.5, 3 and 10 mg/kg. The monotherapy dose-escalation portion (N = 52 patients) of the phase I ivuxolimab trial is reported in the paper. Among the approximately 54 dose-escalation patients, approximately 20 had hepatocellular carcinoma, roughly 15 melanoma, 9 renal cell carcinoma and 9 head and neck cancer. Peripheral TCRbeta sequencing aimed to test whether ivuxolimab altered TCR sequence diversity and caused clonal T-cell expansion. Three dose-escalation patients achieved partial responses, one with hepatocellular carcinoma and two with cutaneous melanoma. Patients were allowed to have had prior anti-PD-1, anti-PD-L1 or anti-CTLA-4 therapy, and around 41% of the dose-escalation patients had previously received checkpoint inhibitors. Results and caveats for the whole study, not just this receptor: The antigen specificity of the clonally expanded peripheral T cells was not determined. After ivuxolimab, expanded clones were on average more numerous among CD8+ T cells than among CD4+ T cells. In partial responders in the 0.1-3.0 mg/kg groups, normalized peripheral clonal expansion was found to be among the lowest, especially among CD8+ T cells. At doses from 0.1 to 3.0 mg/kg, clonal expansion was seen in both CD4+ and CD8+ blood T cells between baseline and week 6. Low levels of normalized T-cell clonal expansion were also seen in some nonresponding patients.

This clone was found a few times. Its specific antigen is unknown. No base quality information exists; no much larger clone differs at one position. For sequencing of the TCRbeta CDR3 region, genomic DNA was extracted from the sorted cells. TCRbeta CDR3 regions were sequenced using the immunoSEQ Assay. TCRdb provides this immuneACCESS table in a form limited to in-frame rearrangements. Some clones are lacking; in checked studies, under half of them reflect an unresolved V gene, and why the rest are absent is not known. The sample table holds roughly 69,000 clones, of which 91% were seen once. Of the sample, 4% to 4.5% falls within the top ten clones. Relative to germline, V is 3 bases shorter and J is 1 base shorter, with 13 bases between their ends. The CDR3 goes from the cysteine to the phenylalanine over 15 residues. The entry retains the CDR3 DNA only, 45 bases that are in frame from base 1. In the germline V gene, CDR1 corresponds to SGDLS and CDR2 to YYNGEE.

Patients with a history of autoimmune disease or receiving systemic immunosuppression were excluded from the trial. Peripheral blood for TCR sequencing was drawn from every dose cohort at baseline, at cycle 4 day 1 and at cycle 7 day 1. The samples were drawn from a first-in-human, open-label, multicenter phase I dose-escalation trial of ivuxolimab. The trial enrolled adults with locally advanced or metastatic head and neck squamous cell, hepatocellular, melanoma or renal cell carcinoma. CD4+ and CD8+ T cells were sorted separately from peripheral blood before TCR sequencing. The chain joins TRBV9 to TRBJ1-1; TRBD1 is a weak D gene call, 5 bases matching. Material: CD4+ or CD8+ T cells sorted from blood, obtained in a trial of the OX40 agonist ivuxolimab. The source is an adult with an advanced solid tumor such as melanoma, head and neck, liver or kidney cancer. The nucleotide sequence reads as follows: TGTGCCAGCAGCGAGAGGGGTTGGGCGAACACTGAAGCTTTCTTT. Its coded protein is CASSERGWANTEAFF.